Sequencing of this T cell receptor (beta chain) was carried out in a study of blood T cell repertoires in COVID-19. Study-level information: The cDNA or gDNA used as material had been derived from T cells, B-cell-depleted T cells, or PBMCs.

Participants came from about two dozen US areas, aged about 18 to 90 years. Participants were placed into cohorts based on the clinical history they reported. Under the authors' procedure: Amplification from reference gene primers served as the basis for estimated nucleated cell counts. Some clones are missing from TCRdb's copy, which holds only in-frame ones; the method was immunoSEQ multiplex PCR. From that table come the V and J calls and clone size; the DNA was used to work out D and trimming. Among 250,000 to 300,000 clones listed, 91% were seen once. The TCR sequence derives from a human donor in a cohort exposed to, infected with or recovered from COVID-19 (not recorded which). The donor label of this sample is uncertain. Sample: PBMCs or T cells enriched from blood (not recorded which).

The CDR3 DNA is TGTGCCAGTAGTATAACCCCCGGGAGCTACGAGCAGTACTTC. Amino acids: CASSITPGSYEQYF. V and J are TRBV19 and TRBJ2-7; D is possibly TRBD2 (6 bases). Per germline, CDR1 LNHDA and CDR2 SQIVND (reference sequence). The CDR3 sequence is 14 residues long. With 2 bases removed from V and 3 bases from J, the gap between germline ends came to 11 bases. The full variable domain, with the rest looked up from reference TRBV19 and TRBJ2-7, is DGGITQSPKYLFRKEGQNVTLSCEQNLNHDAMYWYRQDPGQGLRLIYYSQIVNDFQKGDIAEGYSVSREKKESFPLTVTSAQKNPTAFYLCASSITPGSYEQYFGPGTRLTVT.